This entry describes one TCR beta chain. What it binds is unknown. This CDR3 contains 15 residues. Germline CDR1 and CDR2: LNHDA and SQIVND (reference sequence). V was pared by 6 bases and J by 3 bases, with 18 bases between. The PCR ran on 60 Vbeta and 13 Jbeta primers. Only in-frame clones appear in the TCRdb table, and some are missing; sequencing was by immunoSEQ multiplex PCR. The repertoire holds 85,000 to 100,000 clones, with around 64% as singletons. The data belong to a study of cytomegalovirus exposure and HLA in healthy donors. The study sampled nominally healthy donors, though unrecorded immune exposures were likely. Study-wide findings and caveats: Productive status was seen about 87% or about 30% of the time for most TCR beta V segments in an earlier analysis.

The rearrangement links TRBV19 to TRBJ2-7, with a tentative D call TRBD1 (9 bases). Sequencing was done on a sample of PBMCs. The clonotype comes from a man in his 60s in good health and CMV-seronegative. The CDR3 nucleotides are TGTGCCAGTAGAATTAGCGGGACAGGGTACTACGAGCAGTACTTC. It translates to CASRISGTGYYEQYF.